This T cell receptor beta chain was documented in a study of CXCR3-negative and CXCR3-positive naive CD8 T cells. The wider study: Libraries each contributed about 1.5 +/- 0.3 million TRB reads, for approximately 130 million in total.

Within the CD8+ T cell compartment, naive cells were CD45RO-CCR7+CD27+CD95-. This CDR3 is built from 13 residues. CDR1 MNHEY and CDR2 SVGAGI come from the germline V gene. It was by 5' RACE with UMI labels that the TRB cDNA libraries were prepared. TCRdb reprocessed the 5' RACE reads and keeps a single row for each CDR3 protein, giving no DNA. This sample's clone table lists some 50,000 distinct CDR3 sequences. The specimen was naive CXCR3- CD8+ T cells from blood. Subset noted: CD45RO-CCR7+CD27+CD95- naive CD8+ T cells lacking CXCR3 (TNR3-). The clonotype originates from a human donor in good health. Some clones in this sample may be carry-over from other donors' samples. The gene calls are TRBV6-5 and TRBJ1-5; TCRdb designates TRBD1, a call that cannot be tested without DNA. CDR3 residues: CASSRTGGQPQHF.